The 32 T cell receptor beta chains below all came from one sample that was sequenced in a study of blood T cell repertoires in COVID-19. Produced via immunoSEQ multiplex PCR; TCRdb's table is partial and in-frame only. The sample includes about 89,000 clones, 80% of them seen just once. Sequenced material: peripheral blood. The receptors originated from a woman aged 80 or over with acute or convalescent COVID-19.

Here the CDR3 reads CASSDFPQYEQYF. CDR3 sequence (DNA): TGTGCCAGCAGTGATTTCCCCCAATACGAGCAGTACTTC. The V call is TRBV6-1, the J call TRBJ2-7; D remains ambiguous. The germline V and J ends were trimmed by 3 bases and 4 bases, with 10 bases remaining between them. Per the germline V gene, CDR1 is MNHNS and CDR2 is SASEGT. The length of the CDR3 is 13 residues.

The gene calls are TRBV21-1 and TRBJ2-2; TRBD2 was called by the table and not checked on the DNA. TRBV21-1 is flagged as a pseudogene. The CDR3 totals 18 residues. DNA for the CDR3: TGTGCCAGCAGCAAACTGGGGACTAGCGGGGTTAACACCGGGGAGCTGTTTTTT. Its translation: CASSKLGTSGVNTGELFF.

V and J are TRBV27 and TRBJ2-1; 7 bases agree with TRBD1. J lost 3 bases, V lost 5 bases, and 7 bases had no gene match. CDR1 is MNHEY and CDR2 is SMNVEV in the germline V gene (reference sequence). CDR3 length: 15 amino acids. The CDR3 here is CASSLLDRLYNEQFF. The CDR3 region has the DNA TGTGCCAGCAGTCTTCTGGACAGGCTCTACAATGAGCAGTTCTTC.

V gene TRBV27 combines with J gene TRBJ1-2, with D possibly matching TRBD1 (5 bases). CDR3 size: 15 residues. CDR1 and CDR2 (germline): MNHEY, SMNVEV (reference sequence). V lost 2 bases and J lost 4, with 14 bases in between. The CDR3 here is CASSLMSKGLYGYTF. DNA of the CDR3: TGTGCCAGCAGTTTAATGTCTAAGGGGCTCTATGGCTACACCTTC.

J is TRBJ2-1 and V is TRBV29-1, with TRBD2 identical over 10 bases. Germline CDR1 reads SQVTM; CDR2 reads ANQGSEA. With 8 bases clipped from V and 7 bases from J, the junction kept 8 bases outside the gene matches. CDR3 length: 13 residues. Written as DNA, the CDR3 is TGCAGCCACATAGCGGGAGGAGGGAATGAGCAGTTCTTC. Protein sequence: CSHIAGGGNEQFF.

This chain joins TRBV3-1 (or the pseudogene TRBV3-2) and TRBJ1-1, with no clear D. The CDR3 totals 13 residues. V lost 1 base and J lost 2, with 5 bases in between. Germline V gene sequence: CDR1 LGHDT, CDR2 YNNKEL (reference sequence). CDR3 in amino acids: CASSQGLNTEAFF. The CDR3 region has the DNA TGTGCCAGCAGCCAAGGGCTCAACACTGAAGCTTTCTTT.

This chain uses TRBV2 with TRBJ1-2; no clear D. The ends were cut back, 3 bases at V and 1 base at J, with 3 bases in the middle. The CDR3 runs 12 residues. CDR1 is SNHLY, CDR2 FYNNEI, per germline. The chain's CDR3 is CASSDSNYGYTF. The CDR3 region has the DNA TGTGCCAGCAGTGACAGTAACTATGGCTACACCTTC.

This sequence joins TRBV7-9 and TRBJ2-1; perhaps TRBD2 as D (6 bases). Germline V lookup: CDR1 SEHNR, CDR2 FQNEAQ (reference sequence). V dropped 5 bases and J dropped 0 bases, with 17 bases sitting between them. The CDR3 is made up of 17 amino acids. CDR3: CASSLPTDGSSYNEQFF. DNA of the CDR3: TGTGCCAGCAGCCTCCCCACCGACGGGAGCTCCTACAATGAGCAGTTCTTC.

Only one count was recorded for this clone. The chain employs TRBV7-6 and TRBJ2-2, with 7 bases aligning to TRBD1. The germline V gene has CDR1 SGHVS and CDR2 FNYEAQ. V lost 5 bases to trimming and J lost 4 bases; unmatched junction nucleotides: 4. The CDR3 contains 14 residues. The CDR3 reads CASSQGQPTGELFF. The CDR3 nucleotides read TGTGCCAGCAGCCAGGGACAGCCCACCGGGGAGCTGTTTTTT. Filled out from reference TRBV7-6 and TRBJ2-2, the complete variable domain reads GAGVSQSPRYKVTKRGQDVALRCDPISGHVSLYWYRQALGQGPEFLTYFNYEAQQDKSGLPNDRFSAERPEGSISTLTIQRTEQRDSAMYRCASSQGQPTGELFFGEGSRLTVL.

The chain couples TRBV7-8 to TRBJ1-1; D uncertain. With 5 bases removed from V and 1 base from J, the gap between germline ends came to 11 bases. The germline V gene has CDR1 SGHVS and CDR2 FQNEAQ. The CDR3 spans 14 residues. The CDR3 DNA reads as TGTGCCAGCAGCCCAGTTGGGCAGAACACTGAAGCTTTCTTT. It translates to CASSPVGQNTEAFF.

The chain joins TRBV13 to TRBJ1-2; D is possibly TRBD1 (6 bases). The CDR3 length is 17 residues. Trimming pared 2 bases from V and 2 bases from J, leaving 18 bases between. Germline V gives CDR1 PRHDT, CDR2 FYEKMQ (reference sequence). CDR3 sequence (DNA): TGTGCCAGCAGCTTATTGGGGGCTGAAGCCACGAACTATGGCTACACCTTC. Protein product: CASSLLGAEATNYGYTF.

The CDR3 nucleotides are TGTGCCAGCAGCCGACGACAGATGAACACTGAAGCTTTCTTT. Translating it yields CASSRRQMNTEAFF. V is TRBV4-2 and J is TRBJ1-1; D is possibly TRBD1 (5 bases). The CDR3 totals 14 residues. Germline-derived CDR1 and CDR2 are LGHNA and YNFKEQ. Trimming cost V 4 bases and J 0 bases, with 9 bases left between them.

The chain joins TRBV12-3 or TRBV12-4 to TRBJ2-1, with TRBD1 matching over 10 bases. This CDR3 is built from 13 residues. V shed 6 bases and J 14 bases; nucleotides not matched to a gene: 10. CDR3 residues: CASRTSGQGREFF. The CDR3 DNA is TGTGCCAGCAGGACTTCGGGACAGGGGAGGGAGTTCTTC.

This clone was picked up a small number of times. The V gene is TRBV6-6, the J gene TRBJ1-2; D is unresolved. Trimming took off 6 bases at V and 5 bases at J, with 13 bases between the two ends. CDR1 and CDR2 from the germline V gene are MNHNY and SVGAGI (reference sequence). The length of the CDR3 is 13 residues. CDR3 protein: CASSGLWDYGYTF. The DNA for the CDR3 is TGTGCCAGCAGCGGACTGTGGGATTATGGCTACACCTTC.

This chain joins TRBV11-2 and TRBJ1-4; TRBD1 aligns across 7 bases. CDR1 and CDR2 from the germline V gene are SGHAT and FQNNGV. The ends lost 2 bases at V and 3 bases at J; junction bases unmatched: 3. This CDR3 comprises 15 residues. CDR3 bases: TGTGCCAGCAGCTTAAGACAGGGCCCTAATGAAAAACTGTTTTTT. This gives the protein CASSLRQGPNEKLFF.

This chain links TRBV6-1 with TRBJ2-7; TRBD1 matches at 7 bases. Germline-derived CDR1 and CDR2 are MNHNS and SASEGT. CDR3 length: 15 amino acids. V was pared by 2 bases and J by 3 bases, with 7 bases of the junction left unmatched. The CDR3 DNA is TGTGCCAGCAGTGAACCGGGGACAGTTTTCTACGAGCAGTACTTC. Its protein product is CASSEPGTVFYEQYF.

The table lists this clone with a count of one. The CDR3 DNA sequence: TGTGCCAGCAGCCCGGGGGGGACAGGGATCGTGACCCAGTACTTC. It translates to CASSPGGTGIVTQYF. The chain has TRBV5-4 and TRBJ2-5; possibly TRBD1 for D (9 bases). Germline CDR1 SGHNT, CDR2 YYREEE (reference sequence). V was pared by 4 bases and J by 7 bases, with 20 bases between. The CDR3 is 15 residues long.

The V and J genes are TRBV9 and TRBJ2-3; no reliable D call. The CDR3 has 11 amino acids. CDR1 and CDR2 from the germline V gene are SGDLS and YYNGEE. V lost 5 bases and J 5 bases, leaving 6 bases between the germline ends. CDR3 DNA sequence: TGTGCCAGCAGTGTACAAGATACGCAGTATTTT. Translation: CASSVQDTQYF.

This rearrangement joins TRBV2 to TRBJ2-1, with a possible D match to TRBD2 (5 bases). This CDR3 region has 13 residues. Trimming took off 4 bases at V and 9 bases at J, with 13 bases between the two ends. Germline values: CDR1 SNHLY, CDR2 FYNNEI. The CDR3 here is CASSVLRGIEQFF. In DNA form, the CDR3 reads TGTGCCAGCAGTGTGTTACGGGGTATTGAGCAGTTCTTC.

The chain joins TRBV14 to TRBJ1-2; D is possibly TRBD1 (5 bases). The V end was cut by 4 bases, the J end by 2 bases, with 20 bases between. CDR1 and CDR2 from the germline V gene are SGHDN and FVKESK. The CDR3 is made up of 17 amino acids. CDR3 bases: TGTGCCAGCAGCCGGCCTGGGGAGGGGCGGTTGAACTATGGCTACACCTTC. It codes for CASSRPGEGRLNYGYTF.

The rearrangement joins TRBV19 to TRBJ1-2, with TRBD1 as a possible D gene (5 bases). Germline CDR1 is LNHDA and CDR2 is SQIVND (reference sequence). V dropped 5 bases and J dropped 3 bases, with 13 bases sitting between them. This CDR3 comprises 14 residues. The CDR3: CASSPEGAYYGYTF. The CDR3 nucleotides read TGTGCCAGTAGTCCCGAAGGGGCTTACTATGGCTACACCTTC.

The chain has TRBV6-5 and TRBJ2-7; 11 positions agree with TRBD2. The CDR3 sequence is 16 residues long. V lost 3 bases and J lost 3; bases outside the gene matches: 7. Germline assignment: CDR1 MNHEY and CDR2 SVGAGI. The CDR3 nucleotides read TGTGCCAGCAGTTATGGACTAGCGGGCGTAGGCTACGAGCAGTACTTC. This translates into CASSYGLAGVGYEQYF.

The V call is TRBV18, the J call TRBJ2-1; D might be TRBD1 (5 bases). The CDR3 extends over 12 amino acids. Germline V gives CDR1 KGHSH, CDR2 LQKENI. V dropped 1 base and J dropped 16 bases, with 14 bases sitting between them. This CDR3 reads CASSPQQGKEFF. CDR3 sequence (DNA): TGTGCCAGCTCACCACAGCAGGGTAAGGAATTCTTC.

The chain joins TRBV9 to TRBJ2-5; 8 bases line up with TRBD2. The CDR3 is 13 residues long. CDR1 and CDR2 (germline): SGDLS, YYNGEE. The V and J ends lost 4 bases and 3 bases, in that order; junction bases with no gene match: 2. The CDR3 nucleotides read TGTGCCAGCAGCCTCGGGAGGGAAGAGACCCAGTACTTC. Translating it yields CASSLGREETQYF.

V usage is TRBV18 and J usage is TRBJ2-1; possibly TRBD2 for D (6 bases). Trimming pared 4 bases from V and 5 bases from J, leaving 15 bases between. This CDR3 contains 15 residues. Per germline, CDR1 KGHSH and CDR2 LQKENI. CDR3 nucleotides: TGTGCCAGCTCACTCAGGACGGGAGAAGACAATGAGCAGTTCTTC. Translating it yields CASSLRTGEDNEQFF.

The V gene is TRBV19, the J gene TRBJ2-2; TRBD2 matches at 7 bases. CDR1 LNHDA and CDR2 SQIVND come from the germline V gene (reference sequence). The CDR3 runs 15 residues. V lost 7 bases to trimming and J lost 6 bases; unmatched junction nucleotides: 11. For the CDR3, the DNA is TGTGCCAGTACGGCGGGAGATGGTTGGGCCGGGGAGCTGTTTTTT. Translation gives CASTAGDGWAGELFF. Variable domain in full (rest from reference TRBV19 and TRBJ2-2): DGGITQSPKYLFRKEGQNVTLSCEQNLNHDAMYWYRQDPGQGLRLIYYSQIVNDFQKGDIAEGYSVSREKKESFPLTVTSAQKNPTAFYLCASTAGDGWAGELFFGEGSRLTVL.

Only one count was recorded for this clone. J is TRBJ2-3 and V is TRBV19; no clear D. The CDR3 covers 12 residues. The V gene lost 1 base and the J gene lost 8 bases, with 7 bases spanning the gap. CDR1 is LNHDA and CDR2 is SQIVND in the germline V gene (reference sequence). The CDR3 protein is CASSIAFSTQYF. The CDR3 nucleotides are TGTGCCAGTAGTATAGCCTTTAGTACGCAGTATTTT.

V is TRBV7-9 and J is TRBJ2-1; 12 nucleotides match TRBD1. Per germline, CDR1 SEHNR and CDR2 FQNEAQ (reference sequence). The CDR3 is 18 residues long. Unmatched junction bases numbered 13, after V lost 1 base and J lost 9 bases. CDR3: CASSLELSSGQGAGEQFF. CDR3 DNA: TGTGCCAGCAGCTTAGAATTGAGTTCGGGACAGGGGGCTGGTGAGCAGTTCTTC.

This sequence joins TRBV5-5 and TRBJ2-7, with 10 bases fitting TRBD1. The CDR3 runs to 15 residues. CDR1 SGHKS and CDR2 YYEKEE come from the germline V gene (reference sequence). The ends lost 4 bases at V and 2 bases at J; junction bases unmatched: 6. The chain's CDR3 is CASSMRGTGAYEQYF. DNA for the CDR3: TGTGCCAGCAGCATGCGTGGGACAGGGGCCTACGAGCAGTACTTC. Looking up the rest from reference TRBV5-5 and TRBJ2-7 gives the full variable domain: DAGVTQSPTHLIKTRGQQVTLRCSPISGHKSVSWYQQVLGQGPQFIFQYYEKEERGRGNFPDRFSARQFPNYSSELNVNALLLGDSALYLCASSMRGTGAYEQYFGPGTRLTVT.

J is TRBJ2-2 and V is TRBV6-4, with D unclear. V was cut by 5 bases and J by 4 bases, with 11 bases left in between. CDR1 and CDR2 from the germline V gene are MRHNA and SNTAGT. The CDR3 extends over 14 amino acids. CDR3 sequence: CASSPWPPTGELFF. The CDR3 DNA follows: TGTGCCAGCAGTCCCTGGCCCCCCACCGGGGAGCTGTTTTTT.

V is TRBV7-9 and J is TRBJ2-7; 8 nucleotides line up with TRBD1. There are 15 residues in the CDR3. Trimming cost V 3 bases and J 5 bases; bases outside gene matches: 9. Looked up from germline, CDR1 is SEHNR and CDR2 is FQNEAQ (reference sequence). The CDR3 DNA follows: TGTGCCAGCAGCTTGATTAGGACAGGGATCCACGAGCAGTACTTC. This gives the protein CASSLIRTGIHEQYF.

V is TRBV5-1 and J is TRBJ2-7; D is possibly TRBD2 (5 bases). Trimming stripped 7 bases from V and 0 bases from J, with 14 bases between. Germline V gene data show CDR1 as SGHRS and CDR2 as YFSETQ. There are 14 residues in the CDR3. The CDR3 reads CASRGRADSYEQYF. In nucleotides, the CDR3 is TGCGCCAGCCGGGGTAGGGCGGACTCCTACGAGCAGTACTTC.